This TCR beta chain was obtained from a study of post-analysis software for immune sequencing data. Tagging with unique molecular identifiers was a feature of the TCR beta cDNA libraries. TCRdb called the PCR reads again in MiXCR, with one record for every CDR3 protein. The sample shows 550,000 to 700,000 distinct CDR3 sequences, roughly two fifths of them seen only once. In this sample, this clonotype turned up a few times. Antigen: not known. Study findings and constraints: Diversity measured as normalized Chao1 was significantly lower in multiple sclerosis patients than in controls.

The sequence came from a girl aged 5 to 17 with multiple sclerosis. Input material: blood.

The CDR3 sequence: CASSFGAETQYF. The CDR3 DNA reads as TGCGCCAGCAGCTTTGGGGCAGAGACCCAGTACTTC. This chain connects TRBV5-1 to TRBJ2-5; possibly TRBD1 for D (5 bases). The germline V gene encodes CDR1 SGHRS and CDR2 YFSETQ. The CDR3 covers 12 residues. Trimming stripped 2 bases from V and 4 bases from J, with 6 bases between. Combining the CDR3 with reference TRBV5-1 and TRBJ2-5 gives the whole variable domain KAGVTQTPRYLIKTRGQQVTLSCSPISGHRSVSWYQQTPGQGLQFLFEYFSETQRNKGNFPGRFSGRQFSNSRSEMNVSTLELGDSALYLCASSFGAETQYFGPGTRLLVL.